Listed below are T cell receptor beta chains from one sample, sequenced in a study of T cell repertoires in cytomegalovirus infection. A single record per CDR3 protein comes from TCRdb applying MiXCR to the reads. There are approximately 390,000 distinct CDR3 sequences in the sample; about 35% occur only once, and roughly 14% lies in the top ten. No antigens are known for them. This sample comprised cultured PBMCs, obtained from culture after CMV antigen stimulation. The receptors were gathered from a human donor in good health (CMV status not recorded). Some clones in this sample may be carry-over from other donors' samples. Each CDR3 is given with its conserved first and last residue. D genes are given only for firm matches. Clone size is given for some rows only: seen once, a few or many times, or a class if the clone is expanded.

TRBV7-2	few	TRBJ1-1	.	CASRENTEAFF	TGTGCCAGCAGGGAGAACACTGAAGCTTTCTTT
TRBV7-2	.	TRBJ2-1	TRBD2	CASSPQGLAGGVEQFF	TGTGCCAGCAGCCCGCAGGGACTAGCGGGGGGAGTTGAGCAGTTCTTC
TRBV7-8	many	TRBJ2-1	.	CASSHKSSYNEQFF	TGTGCCAGCAGCCACAAGAGCTCCTACAATGAGCAGTTCTTC
TRBV2	.	TRBJ2-5	TRBD2	CASSGTSGSLEETQYF	TGTGCCAGCAGTGGGACTAGCGGGAGCTTGGAAGAGACCCAGTACTTC
TRBV7-2	many	TRBJ2-5	TRBD1	CASTQWGQGAAETQYF	TGTGCCAGCACCCAGTGGGGACAGGGGGCCGCAGAGACCCAGTACTTC
TRBV7-2	.	TRBJ2-5	.	CASSPWSTSQETQYF	TGTGCCAGCAGCCCTTGGTCCACCTCCCAAGAGACCCAGTACTTC
TRBV11-1	.	TRBJ1-6	.	CASSPQDNPYSPLHF	TGTGCCAGCAGCCCACAGGATAATCCCTATTCACCCCTCCACTTT
TRBV25-1	few	TRBJ2-5	TRBD2	CASKGTNLGLAETQYF	TGTGCCAGCAAAGGGACCAACCTGGGACTAGCGGAGACCCAGTACTTC
TRBV2	.	TRBJ1-1	.	CASRTVTEAFF	TGTGCCAGCAGAACGGTCACTGAAGCTTTCTTT
TRBV6-1	many	TRBJ2-2	.	CASSLGVAGELFF	TGTGCCAGCAGTTTGGGGGTGGCCGGGGAGCTGTTTTTT
TRBV28	.	TRBJ2-5	TRBD2	CASRGGGTKYF	TGTGCCAGCAGGGGGGGGGGGACTAAGTACTTC
TRBV19	few	TRBJ1-6	.	CASSERRNSPLHF	TGTGCCAGTAGCGAAAGGAGGAATTCACCCCTCCACTTT
TRBV28	few	TRBJ2-7	.	CASSLPQTDEQYF	TGTGCCAGCAGCCTTCCCCAGACAGACGAGCAGTACTTC
TRBV20-1	.	TRBJ2-3	.	CSLTSRAVTDTQYF	TGCAGCCTCACTAGCCGAGCGGTCACAGATACGCAGTATTTT
TRBV7-9	.	TRBJ2-5	.	CASSGTGFQETQYF	TGTGCCAGCAGCGGTACAGGGTTCCAAGAGACCCAGTACTTC
TRBV9	.	TRBJ2-1	TRBD1	CASTPGQGADEQFF	TGTGCCAGCACGCCGGGACAGGGGGCTGATGAGCAGTTCTTC
TRBV19	.	TRBJ2-7	.	CASSRNAAGEQYF	TGTGCCAGTAGTCGGAATGCTGCCGGCGAGCAGTACTTC
TRBV9	.	TRBJ2-7	.	CASSLPFGEQYF	TGTGCCAGCAGCTTACCCTTTGGCGAGCAGTACTTC
TRBV7-9	.	TRBJ1-1	.	CASSLSAGFKPEAFF	TGTGCCAGCAGCTTATCTGCGGGGTTCAAGCCTGAAGCTTTCTTT
TRBV12-3/TRBV12-4	few	TRBJ2-7	TRBD2	CASSSSGRAHEQYF	TGTGCCAGCAGTTCTAGCGGGAGGGCCCACGAGCAGTACTTC
TRBV7-2	many	TRBJ2-7	TRBD2	CASSFRLAGEGNEQYF	TGTGCCAGCAGCTTCCGACTAGCGGGAGAGGGAAACGAGCAGTACTTC
TRBV5-4	.	TRBJ2-1	TRBD2	CASSLLAGGVDNEQFF	TGTGCCAGCAGCTTGCTTGCGGGAGGGGTAGACAATGAGCAGTTCTTC
TRBV4-3	few	TRBJ2-1	TRBD2	CASSKQLAGDYNEQFF	TGCGCCAGCAGCAAGCAACTAGCGGGAGACTACAATGAGCAGTTCTTC
TRBV28	few	TRBJ2-7	.	CASNQQPFSYEQYF	TGTGCCAGCAATCAACAGCCTTTCTCCTACGAGCAGTACTTC
TRBV7-2	.	TRBJ1-1	.	CASSWLGGGIEAFF	TGTGCCAGCAGCTGGTTGGGGGGGGGGATTGAAGCTTTCTTT
TRBV6-5	few	TRBJ1-5	TRBD1	CASRRTGAGNQPQHF	TGTGCCAGCAGAAGGACAGGGGCCGGCAATCAGCCCCAGCATTTT
TRBV12-3/TRBV12-4	.	TRBJ2-2	.	CASRSQANTGELFF	TGTGCCAGCAGATCGCAGGCTAACACCGGGGAGCTGTTTTTT
TRBV7-6	many	TRBJ2-7	.	CASSLDPGLYEQYF	TGTGCCAGCAGCTTAGATCCGGGTCTCTACGAGCAGTACTTC
TRBV12-3/TRBV12-4	.	TRBJ1-5	.	CASSRSLQASTHNQPQHF	TGTGCCAGCAGCAGGAGTCTACAGGCCTCTACACACAATCAGCCCCAGCATTTT
TRBV20-1	.	TRBJ1-1	.	CSASLDRNTEAFF	TGCAGTGCTAGTTTGGACCGTAACACTGAAGCTTTCTTT
TRBV12-3/TRBV12-4	few	TRBJ2-5	.	CASTWGTGRETQYF	TGTGCCAGCACTTGGGGGACCGGTCGGGAGACCCAGTACTTC
TRBV28	few	TRBJ2-1	TRBD1	CASSTGTGRNEQFF	TGTGCCAGCAGTACCGGGACAGGGCGGAATGAGCAGTTCTTC
TRBV7-4	.	TRBJ1-1	.	CASSQPPEDTEAFF	TGTGCCAGCAGCCAACCCCCTGAAGACACTGAAGCTTTCTTT
TRBV18	few	TRBJ1-3	.	CASSPTTDRRQNTIYF	TGTGCCAGCTCACCAACGACCGATCGGAGGCAAAACACCATATATTTT
TRBV24-1	.	TRBJ2-7	TRBD1	CATSDRDRGPSEQYF	TGTGCCACCAGTGATCGGGACAGGGGGCCGAGCGAGCAGTACTTC
TRBV15	few	TRBJ2-1	TRBD2	CATSRGPDVSGRFYNEQFF	TGTGCCACCAGCAGAGGACCCGATGTTAGCGGGAGGTTCTACAATGAGCAGTTCTTC
TRBV24-1	.	TRBJ1-1	.	CATSDSRSTEAFF	TGTGCCACCAGTGATTCCCGATCCACTGAAGCTTTCTTT
TRBV12-3/TRBV12-4	.	TRBJ2-7	.	CASSSSLSGTYEQYF	TGTGCCAGCAGTTCGTCCCTCAGTGGCACCTACGAGCAGTACTTC
TRBV28	.	TRBJ2-7	TRBD2	CASSFFRTLAGSRYEQYF	TGTGCCAGCAGTTTTTTCCGGACTTTAGCGGGGTCCCGCTACGAGCAGTACTTC
TRBV12-3/TRBV12-4	few	TRBJ2-1	.	CASSLGLSYYNEQFF	TGTGCCAGCAGTTTAGGTCTTTCGTACTACAATGAGCAGTTCTTC
TRBV7-6	many	TRBJ2-5	TRBD2	CASRGGETQYF	TGTGCCAGCAGGGGGGGGGAGACCCAGTACTTC
TRBV25-1	.	TRBJ2-2	TRBD2	CASSKLAGTDTGELFF	TGTGCCAGCAGTAAACTAGCGGGGACGGACACCGGGGAGCTGTTTTTT
TRBV5-1	.	TRBJ1-1	.	CASSSGGPRGTEAFF	TGCGCCAGCAGCAGTGGGGGCCCCCGAGGAACTGAAGCTTTCTTT
TRBV7-2	many	TRBJ1-5	.	CASSLVQGSNQPQHF	TGTGCCAGCAGCTTAGTTCAGGGCAGCAATCAGCCCCAGCATTTT
TRBV4-2	.	TRBJ2-7	.	CASSQDAGETYEQYF	TGTGCCAGCAGCCAAGATGCAGGAGAAACCTACGAGCAGTACTTC
TRBV20-1	.	TRBJ2-1	.	CSASGRDSRGPGQFF	TGCAGTGCTAGTGGGCGGGACAGTAGGGGCCCGGGGCAGTTCTTC
TRBV6-5	few	TRBJ2-1	TRBD2	CASSSTGTSGINEQFF	TGTGCCAGCAGTTCGACCGGGACTAGCGGGATTAATGAGCAGTTCTTC
TRBV19	.	TRBJ1-5	TRBD1	CASSRDRAGQPQHF	TGTGCCAGTAGCCGGGACAGGGCCGGTCAGCCCCAGCATTTT
TRBV7-2	.	TRBJ1-1	TRBD1	CASSLGTQGQGEAFF	TGTGCCAGCAGCTTAGGGACGCAGGGACAGGGGGAAGCTTTCTTT
TRBV10-3	.	TRBJ2-5	TRBD2	CAIGETSGQETQYF	TGTGCCATCGGGGAGACTAGCGGACAAGAGACCCAGTACTTC
TRBV27	few	TRBJ2-1	TRBD1	CASSFEGANEQFF	TGTGCCAGCAGTTTTGAGGGGGCGAATGAGCAGTTCTTC
TRBV6-1	few	TRBJ2-3	.	CASTPGGTSTDTQYF	TGTGCCAGCACTCCCGGTGGGACGAGCACAGATACGCAGTATTTT